These T cell receptor beta chains were read from a single sample in a study of technical replicates of blood from a handful of donors. Sequenced by immunoSEQ multiplex PCR; TCRdb stores in-frame clones only, minus some. This sample yields tens of thousands of clones, of which less than 95% are seen a single time; about 0.39% belongs to the top ten. Sequences were obtained from T cells isolated from PBMCs. The receptors derive from a human donor in good health. The CDR3 runs from the conserved cysteine through the conserved F or W. The order of the fields is J gene, clone size, V gene, D gene, CDR3 protein, CDR3 DNA. A D gene is named only where the DNA matches it firmly. Size values are once, few and many counts, or a class for expanded clones, and some rows have none.

TRBJ2-1 - TRBV6-5 TRBD2 CASSYSSGYYNEQFF TGTGCCAGCAGTTACTCTAGCGGGTACTACAATGAGCAGTTCTTC
TRBJ2-7 - TRBV10-3 - CAISDLPDNEQYF TGTGCCATCAGTGATTTGCCGGACAACGAGCAGTACTTC
TRBJ2-5 - TRBV19 TRBD1 CASSNAQGAGETQYF TGTGCCAGTAGTAATGCACAGGGGGCTGGGGAGACCCAGTACTTC
TRBJ1-2 - TRBV7-2 - CASSPGQGRGYTF TGTGCCAGCAGCCCGGGCCAGGGGAGAGGCTACACCTTC
TRBJ2-2 - TRBV7-2 - CATKRNVRDTGELFF TGTGCCACCAAAAGGAACGTCCGGGACACCGGGGAGCTGTTTTTT
TRBJ2-2 - TRBV4-1 TRBD2 CASSHEPTSGPTGELFF TGCGCCAGCAGCCACGAGCCGACTAGCGGGCCCACCGGGGAGCTGTTTTTT
TRBJ2-7 - TRBV7-9 TRBD1 CASSPGQGLYEQYF TGTGCCAGCAGCCCGGGACAGGGTTTATACGAGCAGTACTTC
TRBJ2-7 - TRBV28 TRBD1 CASSLRTGYEQYF TGTGCCAGCAGTTTACGGACAGGCTACGAGCAGTACTTC
TRBJ2-1 - TRBV27 - CASSAGPGTNEQFF TGTGCCAGCAGTGCGGGGCCCGGGACGAATGAGCAGTTCTTC
TRBJ1-3 - TRBV6-1 TRBD1 CASSADRYSGNTIYF TGTGCCAGCAGCGCGGACAGGTACTCTGGAAACACCATATATTTT
TRBJ2-3 - TRBV4-3 - CASSQEATGRTDTQYF TGCGCCAGCAGCCAAGAAGCGACAGGACGGACAGATACGCAGTATTTT
TRBJ2-5 - TRBV27 TRBD2 CASSFSSGRGETQYF TGTGCCAGCAGTTTCTCTAGCGGGAGGGGAGAGACCCAGTACTTC
TRBJ2-1 - TRBV6-4 TRBD2 CASSDGLAGGEQFF TGTGCCAGCAGTGACGGACTAGCGGGAGGTGAGCAGTTCTTC
TRBJ2-7 once TRBV5-4 TRBD1 CASSSRDSSYEQYF TGTGCCAGCAGCAGCCGGGACAGCTCCTACGAGCAGTACTTC
TRBJ2-1 - TRBV10-2 TRBD2 CASSELAGGNEQFF TGCGCCAGCAGTGAACTAGCGGGAGGTAATGAGCAGTTCTTC
TRBJ1-5 - TRBV2 - CASSERTVNQPQHF TGTGCCAGCAGTGAAAGAACAGTCAATCAGCCCCAGCATTTT
TRBJ1-5 - TRBV27 - CASSFGSGNQPQHF TGTGCCAGCAGTTTCGGCAGCGGCAATCAGCCCCAGCATTTT
TRBJ2-5 - TRBV30 TRBD1 CAWSPTGALETQYF TGTGCCTGGAGCCCTACAGGGGCTTTAGAGACCCAGTACTTC
TRBJ1-2 - TRBV7-2 TRBD1 CASSLVQGLGQYGYTF TGTGCCAGCAGCTTAGTCCAGGGTTTGGGACAGTATGGCTACACCTTC
TRBJ2-3 - TRBV5-1 - CASSLFTGSTDTQYF TGCGCCAGCAGCTTGTTTACGGGATCCACAGATACGCAGTATTTT
TRBJ2-4 few TRBV30 TRBD2 CAMRGGLGTRLAKNIQYF TGTGCCATGAGAGGGGGACTAGGAACGCGGCTAGCCAAAAACATTCAGTACTTC
TRBJ2-7 - TRBV5-1 - CASSLVGPAVEQYF TGCGCCAGCAGCTTGGTGGGCCCCGCAGTGGAGCAGTACTTC
TRBJ1-2 few TRBV15 - CATYPGGALGYTF TGTGCCACCTATCCAGGCGGGGCACTGGGCTACACCTTC
TRBJ1-2 once TRBV2 TRBD1 CASMTGYGYTF TGTGCCAGCATGACAGGGTATGGCTACACCTTC
TRBJ2-1 - TRBV27 TRBD2 CASSWTSGGTYNEQFF TGTGCCAGCAGTTGGACTAGCGGAGGCACCTACAATGAGCAGTTCTTC
TRBJ2-3 once TRBV11-3 TRBD2 CASSSRDYTDTQYF TGTGCCAGCAGCTCCCGGGACTACACAGATACGCAGTATTTT
TRBJ1-2 - TRBV4-1 - CASSPTGNYGYTF TGCGCCAGCAGCCCGACAGGCAACTATGGCTACACCTTC
TRBJ2-3 once TRBV10-1 - CASSEAVGVASTDTQYF TGCGCCAGCAGTGAAGCTGTCGGGGTTGCTAGCACAGATACGCAGTATTTT
TRBJ2-2 - TRBV28 - CASSPSGYFFTGELFF TGTGCCAGCAGCCCAAGCGGGTACTTCTTCACCGGGGAGCTGTTTTTT
TRBJ1-4 - TRBV7-3 TRBD1 CASSLGVGTGDEKLFF TGTGCCAGCAGCTTAGGGGTCGGGACAGGGGATGAAAAACTGTTTTTT
TRBJ2-1 - TRBV11-3 - CASSWGLAWFF TGTGCCAGCAGCTGGGGCCTAGCGTGGTTCTTC
TRBJ1-5 - TRBV6-5 - CASSHRENQPQHF TGTGCCAGCAGCCACAGGGAGAATCAGCCCCAGCATTTT
TRBJ2-1 - TRBV6-1 - CASNDKVTDNEQFF TGTGCCAGCAATGACAAGGTTACAGACAATGAGCAGTTCTTC
TRBJ2-3 once TRBV4-2 TRBD2 CASSSTSVPDTQYF TGTGCCAGCAGCTCCACTAGCGTCCCAGATACGCAGTATTTT
TRBJ1-2 - TRBV5-4 TRBD1 CASSQPGTVSHGYTF TGTGCCAGCAGCCAACCAGGGACAGTATCACATGGCTACACCTTC
TRBJ2-4 - TRBV7-2 TRBD1 CASSSRQGANIQYF TGTGCCAGCAGTTCCCGACAGGGGGCTAACATTCAGTACTTC
TRBJ1-4 once TRBV19 TRBD1 CASKRQGNNEKLFF TGTGCCAGTAAAAGACAGGGGAATAATGAAAAACTGTTTTTT
TRBJ2-1 - TRBV13 - CASSLGSRGQATSRNEQFF TGTGCCAGCAGCTTAGGCTCTAGGGGACAGGCGACTAGCAGGAATGAGCAGTTCTTC
TRBJ2-7 - TRBV6-1 TRBD2 CASSEGLAGGEQYF TGTGCCAGCAGTGAAGGGCTAGCGGGAGGCGAGCAGTACTTC
TRBJ2-3 - TRBV7-2 TRBD2 CASSSRTSGRTDTQYF TGTGCCAGCAGCTCACGGACTAGCGGGAGGACAGATACGCAGTATTTT
TRBJ2-1 - TRBV27 - CASNQEGEQFF TGTGCCAGCAATCAGGAGGGCGAGCAGTTCTTC
TRBJ2-5 once TRBV11-3 - CASSPRTGQETQYF TGTGCCAGCAGCCCTAGGACGGGACAAGAGACCCAGTACTTC
TRBJ2-7 - TRBV4-1 TRBD2 CASSVGLAGGPRGEQYF TGCGCCAGCAGCGTTGGACTAGCGGGAGGTCCTAGGGGCGAGCAGTACTTC
TRBJ2-3 - TRBV28 TRBD2 CASSLVVPTSGADTQYF TGTGCCAGCAGCCTGGTTGTACCGACTAGCGGGGCAGATACGCAGTATTTT
TRBJ2-7 - TRBV11-2 - CASSLVQGKSYEQYF TGTGCCAGCAGCTTGGTTCAGGGGAAGTCCTACGAGCAGTACTTC
TRBJ2-7 - TRBV29-1 - CSVGRATNYEQYF TGCAGCGTTGGGAGGGCGACCAACTACGAGCAGTACTTC
TRBJ1-3 - TRBV4-1 - CASSQWGDRNTIYF TGCGCCAGCAGCCAATGGGGAGATAGAAACACCATATATTTT
TRBJ1-2 - TRBV30 - CAWGQNNYGYTF TGTGCCTGGGGACAGAATAACTATGGCTACACCTTC
TRBJ2-5 - TRBV4-2 - CASSLDLGVAQYF TGTGCCAGCAGCCTGGACCTGGGAGTCGCCCAGTACTTC